The source of this T cell receptor (beta chain) is a study of T cells after posttransplantation cyclophosphamide. Study-level points and caveats: TRB clonality was highly associated with recipient CMV seropositivity and reactivation. TRB overlap between skin or GI tissue T cells and blood was limited. Donor-recipient repertoire similarity was low at 1-2 months, rising over year one.

Produced via immunoSEQ multiplex PCR; TCRdb's table is partial and in-frame only. The data contain 5,500 to 7,000 clones, 70% to 85% of them singletons. Busulfan-fludarabine conditioning, marrow transplant, and cyclophosphamide on days +3 and +4 were administered. This clone was detected only a few times. No antigen is known for it. Germline lookup yields CDR1 MRHNA and CDR2 SNTAGT. Between the trimmed V and J ends, which lost 6 bases and 1 base, there was a span of 12 bases. There are 14 residues in the CDR3. This rearrangement joins TRBV6-4 to TRBJ1-2, with D maybe TRBD1 (6 bases). The sequence came from a male patient aged 45-60 years who received an allogeneic stem cell transplant from a related donor and was CMV-positive. Some T cells may be the graft donor's. The sample here was CD4+ T cells sorted from blood, taken around 350 days after allogeneic stem cell transplant with posttransplant cyclophosphamide. CDR3 DNA: TGTGCCAGCAGCAGGACAGCCCTTAACTATGGCTACACCTTC. It specifies CASSRTALNYGYTF.